One sample yielded the 9 T cell receptor beta chains listed below, sequenced in a study of blood T cell repertoires in COVID-19. Sequenced by immunoSEQ multiplex PCR; TCRdb stores in-frame clones only, minus some. The table shows tens of thousands of clones, with less than 85% occurring only once. Specimen: peripheral blood. All receptors derive from a man in his 70s with acute or convalescent COVID-19.

The chain couples TRBV9 to TRBJ1-1; weak D call: TRBD1 (5 bases). The CDR3 sequence is 15 residues long. Trimming shortened V by 3 bases and J by 4 bases, and 16 bases separated the two germline ends. CDR1 is SGDLS, CDR2 YYNGEE, per germline. CDR3 region: CASSARVVQGTEAFF. CDR3 DNA sequence: TGTGCCAGCAGCGCTAGAGTTGTCCAGGGCACTGAAGCTTTCTTT.

CDR3 in amino acids: CASAGSYEQYF. Here the CDR3 DNA reads TGTGCCAGCGCCGGCTCCTACGAGCAGTACTTC. The chain couples TRBV19 to TRBJ2-7; no firm D call. CDR3 length equals 11 residues. Germline V gives CDR1 LNHDA, CDR2 SQIVND (reference sequence). V dropped 9 bases and J dropped 0 bases, with 6 bases sitting between them.

The rearrangement joins TRBV19 to TRBJ2-5; D possibly corresponds to TRBD2 (6 bases). The CDR3 spans 14 residues. V was cut by 4 bases and J by 3 bases, with 12 bases left in between. CDR1 is LNHDA and CDR2 is SQIVND in the germline V gene (reference sequence). For the CDR3, the DNA is TGTGCCAGTAGTACTCGGGAGAGGGAAGAGACCCAGTACTTC. Its translation is CASSTREREETQYF. Filled out from reference TRBV19 and TRBJ2-5, the complete variable domain reads DGGITQSPKYLFRKEGQNVTLSCEQNLNHDAMYWYRQDPGQGLRLIYYSQIVNDFQKGDIAEGYSVSREKKESFPLTVTSAQKNPTAFYLCASSTREREETQYFGPGTRLLVL.

The chain uses TRBV7-9 and TRBJ1-2; 7 bases align to TRBD1. From germline, CDR1 is SEHNR and CDR2 FQNEAQ (reference sequence). The CDR3 has 14 residues. The J segment lost 8 bases and the V segment lost 0 bases, leaving 6 bases of the junction unmatched. The CDR3, as DNA: TGTGCCAGCAGCTTAGCGACAGGGTTTGAGGGCTACACCTTC. Amino acid sequence: CASSLATGFEGYTF.

The chain links TRBV19 to TRBJ1-5; no reliable D call. This CDR3 comprises 12 residues. Trimming took 5 bases from V and 5 from J, leaving 7 bases between them. Germline V lookup: CDR1 LNHDA, CDR2 SQIVND (reference sequence). For the CDR3, the DNA is TGTGCCAGTAGTGAGAGCCATCAGCCCCAGCATTTT. Translation gives CASSESHQPQHF.

This chain connects TRBV18 to TRBJ2-1, with D possibly matching TRBD1 (6 bases). CDR1 is KGHSH, CDR2 LQKENI, per germline. The CDR3 spans 13 residues. Trimming stripped 8 bases from V and 9 bases from J, with 17 bases between. The CDR3 reads CASTTGRTGEQFF. The CDR3 bases are TGTGCCAGCACAACAGGGCGGACCGGTGAGCAGTTCTTC.

The rearrangement links TRBV5-1 to TRBJ2-5, with 10 nucleotides matching TRBD2. V was clipped by 5 bases and J by 4 bases; unmatched bases: 2. CDR3 length: 13 amino acids. Germline V gives CDR1 SGHRS, CDR2 YFSETQ. The chain's CDR3 is CASSIAGGETQYF. CDR3 nucleotide sequence: TGCGCCAGCAGTATAGCGGGAGGAGAGACCCAGTACTTC. Together with reference TRBV5-1 and TRBJ2-5, the CDR3 gives the full variable domain: KAGVTQTPRYLIKTRGQQVTLSCSPISGHRSVSWYQQTPGQGLQFLFEYFSETQRNKGNFPGRFSGRQFSNSRSEMNVSTLELGDSALYLCASSIAGGETQYFGPGTRLLVL.

This chain uses TRBV5-1 with TRBJ2-2; 10 nucleotides match TRBD1. The CDR3 contains 15 residues. CDR1 and CDR2 from the germline V gene are SGHRS and YFSETQ. J was trimmed by 4 bases and V by 7 bases; bases with no gene match: 7. CDR3 loop: CASAQGDRGTGELFF. The CDR3, as DNA: TGCGCCAGCGCGCAGGGGGACAGGGGCACCGGGGAGCTGTTTTTT.

This clone is classed as medium-sized (0.01 to 0.1%). The genes are TRBV6-6 and TRBJ2-1; perhaps TRBD2 as D (6 bases). From germline, CDR1 is MNHNY and CDR2 SVGAGI (reference sequence). Trimming stripped 2 bases from V and 3 bases from J, with 8 bases between. The CDR3 loop spans 14 amino acids. The CDR3 reads CASSYGGIYNEQFF. Written as DNA, the CDR3 is TGTGCCAGCAGTTACGGGGGGATCTACAATGAGCAGTTCTTC.